This is a list of T cell receptor beta chains from one sample in a study of T cells in Graves' hyperthyroidism and ophthalmopathy. TCRdb itself ran the multiplex PCR reads through MiXCR, one entry per CDR3 protein. Seen here are roughly 300,000 distinct CDR3 sequences, around 25% observed once, and the top ten hold 20% to 30%. Sequences were obtained from blood. The receptor source for this set is a man aged 40-50 years with Graves' hyperthyroidism that later progressed to Graves' ophthalmopathy. The CDR3 runs from the conserved cysteine through the conserved F or W. The D gene is left open where the match is weak. Size is stated for part of the rows, as once, few or many counts, or as a class when the clone is expanded.

J gene: TRBJ2-2; D gene: -; V gene: TRBV7-8; clone size: -; CDR3 DNA: TGTGCCAGCACCTTCCAGGGGGGGGCGAACACCGGGGAGCTGTTTTTT; CDR3 protein: CASTFQGGANTGELFF
J gene: TRBJ1-3; D gene: -; V gene: TRBV9; clone size: many; CDR3 DNA: TGTGCCAGCAGCGCGTCGGGACTCTCTGGAAACACCATATATTTT; CDR3 protein: CASSASGLSGNTIYF
J gene: TRBJ1-3; D gene: -; V gene: TRBV5-1; clone size: many; CDR3 DNA: TGCGCCAGCAGCTTGGGTACGGGGGCGAAAGGAAACACCATATATTTT; CDR3 protein: CASSLGTGAKGNTIYF
J gene: TRBJ1-1; D gene: -; V gene: TRBV7-8; clone size: many; CDR3 DNA: TGTGCCAGCAACTATCCGCCCAGCACTGAAGCTTTCTTT; CDR3 protein: CASNYPPSTEAFF
J gene: TRBJ1-2; D gene: -; V gene: TRBV27; clone size: -; CDR3 DNA: TGTGCCAGTAGCGGCAGAGTAAACTATGGCTACACCTTC; CDR3 protein: CASSGRVNYGYTF
J gene: TRBJ2-2; D gene: -; V gene: TRBV28; clone size: few; CDR3 DNA: TGTGCCAGCAGTTTCCCGGGAAGGGCCGACACCGGGGAGCTGTTTTTT; CDR3 protein: CASSFPGRADTGELFF
J gene: TRBJ1-2; D gene: -; V gene: TRBV6-5; clone size: many; CDR3 DNA: TGTGCCAGCAGTTACCCCGCCGAGAGGGGCTATGGCTACACCTTC; CDR3 protein: CASSYPAERGYGYTF
J gene: TRBJ2-7; D gene: TRBD1; V gene: TRBV5-1; clone size: many; CDR3 DNA: TGCGCCAGCAGCTTGGATGGACAGGGGGCCTACGAGCAGTACTTC; CDR3 protein: CASSLDGQGAYEQYF
J gene: TRBJ2-2; D gene: TRBD1; V gene: TRBV28; clone size: few; CDR3 DNA: TGTGCCAGCAGTTTGAGGGGGCGCGTCACCGGGGAGCTGTTTTTT; CDR3 protein: CASSLRGRVTGELFF
J gene: TRBJ2-5; D gene: TRBD2; V gene: TRBV20-1; clone size: few; CDR3 DNA: TGCAGTGCTAGGGGACTAGTTGAGACCCAGTACTTC; CDR3 protein: CSARGLVETQYF
J gene: TRBJ2-7; D gene: -; V gene: TRBV25-1; clone size: many; CDR3 DNA: TGTGCCAGCAGTGACCGGACGGATCACCCCTACGAGCAGTACTTC; CDR3 protein: CASSDRTDHPYEQYF
J gene: TRBJ2-2; D gene: -; V gene: TRBV24-1; clone size: many; CDR3 DNA: TGTGCCACCAGTGATTCCCGTAGGGAAGGGGCCCTCCTAAACACCGGGGAGCTGTTTTTT; CDR3 protein: CATSDSRREGALLNTGELFF
J gene: TRBJ1-2; D gene: -; V gene: TRBV20-1; clone size: many; CDR3 DNA: TGCAGTGCCAAATCAACCCTGAGTAACTATGGCTACACCTTC; CDR3 protein: CSAKSTLSNYGYTF
J gene: TRBJ2-5; D gene: -; V gene: TRBV28; clone size: many; CDR3 DNA: TGTGCCAGCAGACCCCGCGGGGAGGTACAAGAGACCCAGTACTTC; CDR3 protein: CASRPRGEVQETQYF
J gene: TRBJ1-1; D gene: -; V gene: TRBV19; clone size: many; CDR3 DNA: TGTGCCAGTAGGTTTGGGGGAACTGAAGCTTTCTTT; CDR3 protein: CASRFGGTEAFF
J gene: TRBJ2-5; D gene: TRBD1; V gene: TRBV12-3/TRBV12-4; clone size: many; CDR3 DNA: TGTGCCAGCACCCCGACAGGGTACCAAGAGACCCAGTACTTC; CDR3 protein: CASTPTGYQETQYF
J gene: TRBJ2-4; D gene: -; V gene: TRBV7-8; clone size: many; CDR3 DNA: TGTGCCAGCAGCTTCGGACAGCGCGCCATTCAGTACTTC; CDR3 protein: CASSFGQRAIQYF
J gene: TRBJ2-7; D gene: TRBD2; V gene: TRBV5-1; clone size: many; CDR3 DNA: TGCGCCAGCAGCGCGAAGGGACTAGCGGGAGGAGTGGACGAGCAGTACTTC; CDR3 protein: CASSAKGLAGGVDEQYF
J gene: TRBJ2-7; D gene: -; V gene: TRBV6-5; clone size: many; CDR3 DNA: TGTGCCAGCAGTTACTCTGCCCGGGGGACCTCCTACGAGCAGTACTTC; CDR3 protein: CASSYSARGTSYEQYF
J gene: TRBJ1-1; D gene: -; V gene: TRBV10-3; clone size: many; CDR3 DNA: TGTGCCATCAGTGAATTTAGTCCCCTGAGGGCCGCTGAAGCTTTCTTT; CDR3 protein: CAISEFSPLRAAEAFF
J gene: TRBJ1-2; D gene: -; V gene: TRBV12-3/TRBV12-4; clone size: once; CDR3 DNA: TGTGCCAGCAGTTTTAGTCAGGACTATGGCTACACCTTC; CDR3 protein: CASSFSQDYGYTF
J gene: TRBJ2-2; D gene: -; V gene: TRBV27; clone size: many; CDR3 DNA: TGTGCCAGCAGTTTATACTCGAACACCGGGGAGCTGTTTTTT; CDR3 protein: CASSLYSNTGELFF
J gene: TRBJ1-1; D gene: -; V gene: TRBV6-5; clone size: many; CDR3 DNA: TGTGCCAGCAGTTACTCGAAGAATACTGAAGCTTTCTTT; CDR3 protein: CASSYSKNTEAFF
J gene: TRBJ2-7; D gene: -; V gene: TRBV20-1; clone size: many; CDR3 DNA: TGCAGTGCTAGAGAGCCCCGGCGGGCCAGCTACGAGCAGTACTTC; CDR3 protein: CSAREPRRASYEQYF
J gene: TRBJ1-2; D gene: -; V gene: TRBV6-2/TRBV6-3; clone size: many; CDR3 DNA: TGTGCCAGCAGAACTAGGAACTATGGCTACACCTTC; CDR3 protein: CASRTRNYGYTF
J gene: TRBJ1-2; D gene: -; V gene: TRBV7-9; clone size: many; CDR3 DNA: TGTGCCAGCAACCAGGGTAGGGGCGTCTATGGCTACACCTTC; CDR3 protein: CASNQGRGVYGYTF
J gene: TRBJ2-7; D gene: TRBD1; V gene: TRBV6-5; clone size: many; CDR3 DNA: TGTGCCAGCAGTTCCGGGACAGCAGTAGGTGGGGCGTACTTC; CDR3 protein: CASSSGTAVGGAYF
J gene: TRBJ1-5; D gene: TRBD1; V gene: TRBV19; clone size: many; CDR3 DNA: TGTGCCAGTAGGCGGGACAGGGTCCACAATCAGCCCCAGCATTTT; CDR3 protein: CASRRDRVHNQPQHF
J gene: TRBJ2-5; D gene: -; V gene: TRBV11-2; clone size: many; CDR3 DNA: TGTGCCAGCAGCTTAGGCGGCTCGGGACAAGAGACCCAGTACTTC; CDR3 protein: CASSLGGSGQETQYF
J gene: TRBJ2-7; D gene: -; V gene: TRBV4-2; clone size: many; CDR3 DNA: TGTGCCAGCAGCCGTGTATGGGGGGATAGCTCCTACGAGCAGTACTTC; CDR3 protein: CASSRVWGDSSYEQYF
J gene: TRBJ2-7; D gene: TRBD2; V gene: TRBV6-2/TRBV6-3; clone size: -; CDR3 DNA: TGTGCCAGCGACCCCGGGGGGACCTCCTACGAGCAGTACTTC; CDR3 protein: CASDPGGTSYEQYF
J gene: TRBJ2-3; D gene: -; V gene: TRBV28; clone size: many; CDR3 DNA: TGTGCCAGCAGTCCCAGGACAGTCCCAGATACGCAGTATTTT; CDR3 protein: CASSPRTVPDTQYF
J gene: TRBJ2-5; D gene: -; V gene: TRBV11-2; clone size: many; CDR3 DNA: TGTGCCAGCAGCTTAGATTGGAGCGGCAGTGGGACCCAGTACTTC; CDR3 protein: CASSLDWSGSGTQYF
J gene: TRBJ2-5; D gene: TRBD1; V gene: TRBV30; clone size: many; CDR3 DNA: TGTGCCTGGAGTGTACAGGGGTTGCGGGAGACCCAGTACTTC; CDR3 protein: CAWSVQGLRETQYF
J gene: TRBJ2-7; D gene: -; V gene: TRBV14; clone size: many; CDR3 DNA: TGTGCCAGCAGCCGCCAGCCAGGGACAGAGCAGTACTTC; CDR3 protein: CASSRQPGTEQYF
J gene: TRBJ2-5; D gene: -; V gene: TRBV6-9; clone size: many; CDR3 DNA: TGTGCCAGCAGACAATCAGGGCCGGGAAAGGGAGAGACCCAGTACTTC; CDR3 protein: CASRQSGPGKGETQYF
J gene: TRBJ1-1; D gene: TRBD1; V gene: TRBV11-1; clone size: many; CDR3 DNA: TGTGCCAGCAGCCGAAAGCACAGGGGAGGAGCTTTCTTT; CDR3 protein: CASSRKHRGGAFF
J gene: TRBJ2-7; D gene: TRBD2; V gene: TRBV12-3/TRBV12-4; clone size: -; CDR3 DNA: TGTGCCAGCAGCGTACTAGCGGGAGTTGGGGGCTACGAGCAGTACTTC; CDR3 protein: CASSVLAGVGGYEQYF
J gene: TRBJ2-7; D gene: -; V gene: TRBV29-1; clone size: once; CDR3 DNA: TGCAGCGCCGCCGGGACAAAGAGCTCCTACGAGCAGTACTTC; CDR3 protein: CSAAGTKSSYEQYF